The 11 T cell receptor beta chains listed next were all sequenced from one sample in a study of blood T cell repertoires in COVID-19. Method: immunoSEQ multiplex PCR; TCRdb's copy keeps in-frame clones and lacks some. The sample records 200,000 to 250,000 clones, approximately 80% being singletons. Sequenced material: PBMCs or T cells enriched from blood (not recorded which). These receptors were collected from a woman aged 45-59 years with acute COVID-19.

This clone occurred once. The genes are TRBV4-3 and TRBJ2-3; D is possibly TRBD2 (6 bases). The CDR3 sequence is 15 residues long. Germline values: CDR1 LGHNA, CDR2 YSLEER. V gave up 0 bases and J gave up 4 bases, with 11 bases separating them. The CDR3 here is CASSQERSGADTQYF. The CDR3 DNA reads TGCGCCAGCAGCCAAGAACGTTCGGGGGCAGATACGCAGTATTTT.

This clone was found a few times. The CDR3 coding sequence is TGCGCCAGCAGTCATCAGCAGGGGGCGTACACTGAAGCTTTCTTT. This encodes CASSHQQGAYTEAFF. The rearrangement uses TRBV23-1 and TRBJ1-1; TRBD1 matches 8 bases. Being an ORF, TRBV23-1 has a function that is uncertain. CDR3 length equals 15 residues. V was pared by 3 bases and J by 3 bases, with 6 bases of the junction left unmatched.

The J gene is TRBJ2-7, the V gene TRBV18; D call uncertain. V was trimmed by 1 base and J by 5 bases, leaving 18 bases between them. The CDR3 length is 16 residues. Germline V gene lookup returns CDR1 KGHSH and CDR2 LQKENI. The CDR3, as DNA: TGTGCCAGCTCACCACGGGCGAGTCAGGTTTCAGACGAGCAGTACTTC. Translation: CASSPRASQVSDEQYF.

The CDR3 region is CASSVRGTDTQYF. CDR3 nucleotide sequence: TGTGCCAGCAGTGTCCGGGGCACAGATACGCAGTATTTT. The rearrangement uses TRBV25-1 and TRBJ2-3; D gene uncertain. Germline CDR1 reads MGHDK; CDR2 reads SYGVNS. Trimming left V 4 bases short and J 1 base short, with 6 bases between. The CDR3 is made up of 13 amino acids.

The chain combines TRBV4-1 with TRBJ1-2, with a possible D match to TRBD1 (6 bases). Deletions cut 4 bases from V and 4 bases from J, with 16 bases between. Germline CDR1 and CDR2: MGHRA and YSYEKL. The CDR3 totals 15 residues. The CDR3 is CASSLLGGVGYGYTF. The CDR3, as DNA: TGCGCCAGCAGCCTCTTAGGGGGGGTCGGCTATGGCTACACCTTC.

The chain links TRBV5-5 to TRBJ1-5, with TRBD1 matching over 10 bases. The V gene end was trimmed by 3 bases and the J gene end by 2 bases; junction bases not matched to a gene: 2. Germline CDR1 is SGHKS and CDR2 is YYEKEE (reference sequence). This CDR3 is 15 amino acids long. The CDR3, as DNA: TGTGCCAGCAGCTGGGGGACAGGGGGCAATCAGCCCCAGCATTTT. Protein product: CASSWGTGGNQPQHF. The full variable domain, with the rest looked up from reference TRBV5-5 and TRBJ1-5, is DAGVTQSPTHLIKTRGQQVTLRCSPISGHKSVSWYQQVLGQGPQFIFQYYEKEERGRGNFPDRFSARQFPNYSSELNVNALLLGDSALYLCASSWGTGGNQPQHFGDGTRLSIL.

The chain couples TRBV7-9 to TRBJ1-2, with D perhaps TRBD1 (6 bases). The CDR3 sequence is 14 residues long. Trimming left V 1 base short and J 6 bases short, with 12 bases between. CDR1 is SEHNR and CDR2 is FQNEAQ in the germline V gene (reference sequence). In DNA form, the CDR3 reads TGTGCCAGCAGCTTAGATAACAGGGTCGATGGCTACACCTTC. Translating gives CASSLDNRVDGYTF.

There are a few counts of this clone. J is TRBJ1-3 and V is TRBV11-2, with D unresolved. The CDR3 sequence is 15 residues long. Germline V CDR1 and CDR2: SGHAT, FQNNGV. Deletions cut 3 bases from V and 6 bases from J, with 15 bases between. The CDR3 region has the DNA TGTGCCAGCAGCTTGACGGACGGAGGGCTAAACACCATATATTTT. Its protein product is CASSLTDGGLNTIYF.

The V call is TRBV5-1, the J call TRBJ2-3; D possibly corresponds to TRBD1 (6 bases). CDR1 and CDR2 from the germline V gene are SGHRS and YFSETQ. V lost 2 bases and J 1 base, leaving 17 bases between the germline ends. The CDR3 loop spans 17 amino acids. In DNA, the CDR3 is TGCGCCAGCAGCTTCGATCCACCGGGACAAGGCACAGATACGCAGTATTTT. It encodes CASSFDPPGQGTDTQYF.

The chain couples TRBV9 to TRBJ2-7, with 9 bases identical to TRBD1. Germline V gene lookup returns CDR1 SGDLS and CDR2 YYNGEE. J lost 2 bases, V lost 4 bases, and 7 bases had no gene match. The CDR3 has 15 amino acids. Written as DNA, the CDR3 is TGTGCCAGCAGCCCCCTGGGACAGGGACCCTACGAGCAGTACTTC. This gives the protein CASSPLGQGPYEQYF.

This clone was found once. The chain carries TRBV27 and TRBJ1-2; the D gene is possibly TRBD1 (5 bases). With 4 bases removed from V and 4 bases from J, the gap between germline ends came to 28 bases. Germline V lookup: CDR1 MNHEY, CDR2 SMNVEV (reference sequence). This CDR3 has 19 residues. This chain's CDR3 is CASSSTSGLQGGLSYGYTF. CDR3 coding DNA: TGTGCCAGCAGTTCGACATCCGGGCTCCAGGGCGGCCTTTCCTATGGCTACACCTTC.